The TCR beta chain under discussion was sequenced for a study of early T cells in non-severe SARS-CoV-2 infection. Whole-study results and caveats: Anti-spike CD8 responses were favored by VDJdb matching, which missed private and CD4 specificities.

A word on this clonotype: What it binds is not known.

From the 5' RACE reads, TCRdb called clonotypes with MiXCR, one entry per CDR3 protein. The data hold 85,000 to 100,000 distinct CDR3 sequences, with about 10% observed a single time. The V end was cut by 2 bases, the J end by 5 bases, with 15 bases between. This CDR3 has 14 residues. The germline V gene has CDR1 SQVTM and CDR2 ANQGSEA. The clonotype comes from an adult who was a healthcare worker with PCR-confirmed SARS-CoV-2 infection or an uninfected control (not recorded which). The sample consisted of whole blood. The chain is built from TRBV29-1 and TRBJ1-1; TRBD1 might be the D (5 bases). The CDR3: CSVESPRVGTEAFF. CDR3 DNA sequence: TGCAGCGTTGAAAGCCCCAGGGTAGGGACTGAAGCTTTCTTT.